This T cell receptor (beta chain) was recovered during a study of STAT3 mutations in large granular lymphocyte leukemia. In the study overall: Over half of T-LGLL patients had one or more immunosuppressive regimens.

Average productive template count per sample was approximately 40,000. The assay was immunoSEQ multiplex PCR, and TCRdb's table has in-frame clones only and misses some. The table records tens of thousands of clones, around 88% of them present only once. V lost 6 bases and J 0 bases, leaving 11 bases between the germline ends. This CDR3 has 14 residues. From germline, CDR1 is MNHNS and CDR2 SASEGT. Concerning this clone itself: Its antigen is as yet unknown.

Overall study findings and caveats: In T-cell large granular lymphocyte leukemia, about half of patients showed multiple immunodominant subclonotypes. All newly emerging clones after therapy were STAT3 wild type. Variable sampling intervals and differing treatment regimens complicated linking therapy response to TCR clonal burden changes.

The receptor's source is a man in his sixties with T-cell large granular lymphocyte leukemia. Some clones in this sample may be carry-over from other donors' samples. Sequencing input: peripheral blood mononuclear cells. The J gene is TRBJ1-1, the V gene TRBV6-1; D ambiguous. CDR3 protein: CASSLGHLNTEAFF. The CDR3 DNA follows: TGTGCCAGCAGCCTCGGGCACCTGAACACTGAAGCTTTCTTT.